This TCR beta chain stems from a study of shared clonotypes between healthy human individuals. Measured with immunoSEQ multiplex PCR; TCRdb has only the in-frame clones, and not every one. The sample has about 2.1 million clones; about 93% are singletons. The V gene end was trimmed by 7 bases and the J gene end by 3 bases; junction bases not matched to a gene: 2. CDR1 and CDR2 from the germline V gene are MNHEY and SMNVEV (reference sequence). This CDR3 has 13 residues. Naivety among CD8 cells was defined by CD45RO negativity and positive CCR7 selection, thereby excluding terminally differentiated effector memory CD45RA+ cells. Donors were Caucasian adults residing in Nashville, Tennessee, USA. General study results and limits: Depth of sequencing was expected to influence donor clonotype sharing.

About this clone: No antigen is known for it.

The source of this sequence is a man younger than 35 in good health. Some clones in this sample may be carry-over from other donors' samples. V gene TRBV27 combines with J gene TRBJ2-3; 9 bases are shared with TRBD1. The sample comprised naive CD8+ T cells from PBMCs. The DNA of the CDR3 is TGTGCCAGCATTGGACAGGGGACAGATACGCAGTATTTT. Translated: CASIGQGTDTQYF.